This T cell receptor beta chain came from a study of shared clonotypes between healthy human individuals. The protocol was immunoSEQ multiplex PCR, while the TCRdb copy is restricted to in-frame clones and leaves out a portion. Among millions of clones listed, roughly 94% were seen once. V lost 2 bases, J lost 2 bases, and 6 bases stayed unmatched. In germline, CDR1 is MDHEN, CDR2 SYDVKM. The CDR3 covers 15 residues. The receptor's source is a young man in good health. The rearrangement links TRBV28 to TRBJ2-7; 7 bases fit TRBD1. Sequenced sample: naive CD4+ T cells sorted from blood. Subset in this sample: CD45RA+ positively selected. DNA for the CDR3: TGTGCCAGCAGTTTAGTCACAGGGGCCCCCTACGAGCAGTACTTC. This gives the protein CASSLVTGAPYEQYF.